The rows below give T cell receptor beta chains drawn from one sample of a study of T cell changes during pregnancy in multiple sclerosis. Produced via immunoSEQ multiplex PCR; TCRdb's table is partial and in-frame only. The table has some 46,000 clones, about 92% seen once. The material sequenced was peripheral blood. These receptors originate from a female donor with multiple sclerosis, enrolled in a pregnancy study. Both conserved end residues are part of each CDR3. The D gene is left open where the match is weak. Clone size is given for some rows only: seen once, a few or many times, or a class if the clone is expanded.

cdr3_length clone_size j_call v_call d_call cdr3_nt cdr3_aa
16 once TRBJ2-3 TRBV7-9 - TGTGCCAGCAGCCAAGGGTTTGGCGGGATCACAGATACGCAGTATTTT CASSQGFGGITDTQYF
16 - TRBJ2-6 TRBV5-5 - TGTGCCAGCAGCTTGGCCACGGATTCTGGGGCCAACGTCCTGACTTTC CASSLATDSGANVLTF
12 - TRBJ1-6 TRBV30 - TGTGCCTGGAGTGACGGGACTTCACCCCTCCACTTT CAWSDGTSPLHF
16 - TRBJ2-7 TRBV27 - TGTGCCAGCAGTTTGTCAAGCCGGGACAAATCCTACGAGCAGTACTTC CASSLSSRDKSYEQYF
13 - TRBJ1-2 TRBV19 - TGTGCCAGTAGTATAGATCTACGGAATGGCTACACCTTC CASSIDLRNGYTF
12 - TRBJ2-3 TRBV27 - TGTGCCAGCAGTTTAAGGGGAGATACGCAGTATTTT CASSLRGDTQYF
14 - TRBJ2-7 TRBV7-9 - TGTGCCAGCAGCCCCGGACACTCCTCCTACGAGCAGTACTTC CASSPGHSSYEQYF
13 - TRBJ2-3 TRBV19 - TGTGCCAGTAGTCGTGGGAGCCCAGATACGCAGTATTTT CASSRGSPDTQYF
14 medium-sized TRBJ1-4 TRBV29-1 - TGCAGCTCTAGCGGGACCGTTCTAGGGGAAAAACTGTTTTTT CSSSGTVLGEKLFF
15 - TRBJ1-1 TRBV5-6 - TGTGCCAGCAGCTTGGTTGGCAGCATGAACACTGAAGCTTTCTTT CASSLVGSMNTEAFF
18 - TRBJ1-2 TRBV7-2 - TGTGCCAGCAGCTTAGTATCGGGGGGAAACGGGAGAAACTATGGCTACACCTTC CASSLVSGGNGRNYGYTF
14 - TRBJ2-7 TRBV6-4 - TGTGCCAGCAGCCCCTGGGGCGACTCCTACGAGCAGTACTTC CASSPWGDSYEQYF
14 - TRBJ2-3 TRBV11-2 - TGTGCCAGCAGCTTTGGTGGATACACAGATACGCAGTATTTT CASSFGGYTDTQYF
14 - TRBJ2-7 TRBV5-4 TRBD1 TGTGCCAGCAGGGGACAGGTGTGGGACCACGAGCAGTACTTC CASRGQVWDHEQYF
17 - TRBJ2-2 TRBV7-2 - TGTGCCAGCAGCTTAGATGGAAACGGACGGTACACCGGGGAGCTGTTTTTT CASSLDGNGRYTGELFF
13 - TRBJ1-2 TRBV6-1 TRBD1 TGTGCCAGCAGTGCACAGGGGTACTATGGCTACACCTTC CASSAQGYYGYTF
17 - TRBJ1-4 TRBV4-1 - TGCGCCAGCAGCGGGGGAACTTTGACAGGTCCTAATGAAAAACTGTTTTTT CASSGGTLTGPNEKLFF
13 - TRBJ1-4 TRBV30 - TGTGCCTGGGGGGGGCAGTCGGGAGAAAAACTGTTTTTT CAWGGQSGEKLFF
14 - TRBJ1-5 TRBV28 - TGTGCCAGCGACGGGACCAGGGTCAGTCAGCCCCAGCATTTT CASDGTRVSQPQHF
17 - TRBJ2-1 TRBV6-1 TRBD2 TGTGCCAGCAGTGAAGATTGGGCGGGGGGAGGAGTCAATGAGCAGTTCTTC CASSEDWAGGGVNEQFF
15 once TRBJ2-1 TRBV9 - TGTGCCAGCAGCGTAGGAGGCGGGACTTACAATGAGCAGTTCTTC CASSVGGGTYNEQFF
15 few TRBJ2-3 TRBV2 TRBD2 TGTGCCAGCAGATCCGGGACTAGCGAAGCAGATACGCAGTATTTT CASRSGTSEADTQYF
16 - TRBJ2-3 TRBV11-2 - TGTGCCAGCCTCAGTTGGGCCTCACCCTTCACAGATACGCAGTATTTT CASLSWASPFTDTQYF
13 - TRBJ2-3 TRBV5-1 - TGCGCCAGCAGCTTGGTTGGGTGGGATACGCAGTATTTT CASSLVGWDTQYF
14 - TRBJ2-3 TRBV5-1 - TGCGCCAGCAGCTTGGGAGGGACCACAGATACGCAGTATTTT CASSLGGTTDTQYF
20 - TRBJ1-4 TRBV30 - TGTGCCTGGAGTGCCTCTATAGGACACACGGCGGATTCAACTAATGAAAAACTGTTTTTT CAWSASIGHTADSTNEKLFF
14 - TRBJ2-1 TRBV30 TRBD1 TGTGCCTGGGATTCAGGGGGCTCCTACAATGAGCAGTTCTTC CAWDSGGSYNEQFF
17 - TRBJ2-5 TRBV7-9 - TGTGCCAGCACCCCCAGGCAGTTAGAACGGACGGAAGAGACCCAGTACTTC CASTPRQLERTEETQYF
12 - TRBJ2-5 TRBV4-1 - TGCGCCAGCAGCGGACAGAAAGAGACCCAGTACTTC CASSGQKETQYF
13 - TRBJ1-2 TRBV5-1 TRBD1 TGCGCCAGCAGCGCTGGGACAGGGGATGGCTACACCTTC CASSAGTGDGYTF
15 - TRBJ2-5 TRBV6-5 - TGTGCCAGCAGTTACAAGGGGGTTCGCCAAGAGACCCAGTACTTC CASSYKGVRQETQYF